This paragraph covers one T cell receptor (beta chain) sequence. Antigen specificity is unknown. This sample was included in a study of STAT5B mutations in CD4+ large granular lymphocyte leukemia. Overall study results and limits: Without HLA matching, higher CD4+ than CD8+ T-LGLL clonality could reflect small sample size. Compared with healthy controls (2/35), patient top clones favored TRBV06 (8/27). CD4-sorted patient repertoires seemed more clonal than healthy CD4+ repertoires.

The germline CDR1 and CDR2 sequences are SNHLY and FYNNEI. CDR3 length: 15 amino acids. V lost 3 bases and J 7 bases, leaving 16 bases between the germline ends. Sequencing was performed with immunoSEQ multiplex PCR; in TCRdb, only in-frame clones are kept and a portion is missing. The table has about 28,000 clones, around four fifths seen once. This sequence originates from a human donor in good health. The specimen was CD4+ T cells from blood buffy coats. This chain links TRBV2 with TRBJ1-5; D is perhaps TRBD1 (5 bases). In nucleotides, the CDR3 is TGTGCCAGCAGTGACCAGGGAGGGGAGGGCCAGCCCCAGCATTTT. Encoded protein: CASSDQGGEGQPQHF. The full variable domain, with the rest looked up from reference TRBV2 and TRBJ1-5, is EPEVTQTPSHQVTQMGQEVILRCVPISNHLYFYWYRQILGQKVEFLVSFYNNEISEKSEIFDDQFSVERPDGSNFTLKIRSTKLEDSAMYFCASSDQGGEGQPQHFGDGTRLSIL.